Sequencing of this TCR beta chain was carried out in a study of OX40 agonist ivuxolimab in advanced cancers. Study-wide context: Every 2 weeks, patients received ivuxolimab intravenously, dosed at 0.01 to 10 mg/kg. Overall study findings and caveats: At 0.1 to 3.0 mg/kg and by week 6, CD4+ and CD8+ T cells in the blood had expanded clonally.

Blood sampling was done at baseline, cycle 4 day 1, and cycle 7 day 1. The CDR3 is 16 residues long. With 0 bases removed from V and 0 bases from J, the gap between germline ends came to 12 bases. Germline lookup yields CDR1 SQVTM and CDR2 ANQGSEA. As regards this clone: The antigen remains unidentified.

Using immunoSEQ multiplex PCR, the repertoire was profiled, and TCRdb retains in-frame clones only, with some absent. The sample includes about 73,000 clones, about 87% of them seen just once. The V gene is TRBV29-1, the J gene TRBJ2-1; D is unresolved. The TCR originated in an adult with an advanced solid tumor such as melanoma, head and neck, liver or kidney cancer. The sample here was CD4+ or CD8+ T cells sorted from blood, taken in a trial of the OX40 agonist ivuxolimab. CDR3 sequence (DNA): TGCAGCGTTGAAGACCCAGGCACTGGCTCCTACAATGAGCAGTTCTTC. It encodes CSVEDPGTGSYNEQFF.